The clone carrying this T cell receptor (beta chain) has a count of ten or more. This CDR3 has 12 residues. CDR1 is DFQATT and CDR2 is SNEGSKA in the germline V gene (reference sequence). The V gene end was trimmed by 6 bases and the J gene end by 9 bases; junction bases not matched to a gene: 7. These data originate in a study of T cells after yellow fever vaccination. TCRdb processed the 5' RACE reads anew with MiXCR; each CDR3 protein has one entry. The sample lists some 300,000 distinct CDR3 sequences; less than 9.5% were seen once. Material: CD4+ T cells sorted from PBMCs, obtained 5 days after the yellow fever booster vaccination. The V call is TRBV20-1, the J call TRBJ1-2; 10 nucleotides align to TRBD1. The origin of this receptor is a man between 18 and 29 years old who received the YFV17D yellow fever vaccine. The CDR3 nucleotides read TGCAGTGCCTGGGACAGGGGAACGAGCTACACCTTC. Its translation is CSAWDRGTSYTF.